Sequencing of this TCR beta chain was carried out in a study of T cell repertoires in cytomegalovirus infection. Background on the study: A matching HLA type, together with CMV infection, was signaled by public TCR beta signatures.

The CDR3 is 15 amino acids. Germline V CDR1 and CDR2: MNHEY, SVGEGT. Trimming pared 0 bases from V and 2 bases from J, leaving 10 bases between. TCRdb reprocessed the reads via MiXCR and lists one record per CDR3 protein. The data show roughly 630,000 distinct CDR3 sequences, 24% seen once. Study-wide points: People with CMV and the relevant HLA were identified by cumulative public TCR beta family frequency. HLA-C-restricted TCR beta clonotypes specific for CMV led the ex vivo response.

Ten or more counts support this clonotype. The antigen is not known. The sequence came from a human donor in good health (CMV status not recorded). Some clones in this sample may be carry-over from other donors' samples. The sequenced sample consisted of CD8+ T cells from PBMCs. The J gene is TRBJ1-2, the V gene TRBV6-2 or TRBV6-3; TRBD1 might be the D (6 bases). CDR3 sequence (DNA): TGTGCCAGCAGTTACTCGGACAGTTACAACTATGGCTACACCTTC. It codes for CASSYSDSYNYGYTF.